Listed below are T cell receptor beta chains from one sample, sequenced in a study of beta chain features in type 1 diabetes. Sequencing used immunoSEQ multiplex PCR; TCRdb keeps in-frame clones, though not all of them. The sample has about 370,000 clones, about 15% seen once. Sample: naive CD4+ T cells from blood. These receptors came from a woman aged 18-29 years in good health. CDR3s include the opening cysteine and the closing phenylalanine or tryptophan. The D gene is left open where the match is weak.

CDR3aa	j_gene	len	d_gene	v_gene
CASSLEFRGEQYF	TRBJ2-7	13	NA	TRBV7-9
CASSYRLQGAVEAFF	TRBJ1-1	15	TRBD1	TRBV6-5
CASSLRGQPGELFF	TRBJ2-2	14	NA	TRBV27
CASIFHRSSYEQYF	TRBJ2-7	14	NA	TRBV2
CASSSGTSGLSDTQYF	TRBJ2-3	16	TRBD2	TRBV7-3
CSVLGQGNEQFF	TRBJ2-1	12	TRBD1	TRBV29-1
CAGWTGGDYGYTF	TRBJ1-2	13	TRBD1	TRBV7-9
CASSWDRGKYTF	TRBJ1-2	12	TRBD1	TRBV6-5
CASSLEGQGLGTNTEAFF	TRBJ1-1	18	TRBD1	TRBV7-9
CASRHLSGNTIYF	TRBJ1-3	13	NA	TRBV28
CASSDVLLVLSLEQYF	TRBJ2-7	16	NA	TRBV2
CASSLDRGETQYF	TRBJ2-5	13	TRBD1	TRBV7-2
CASRRGQGLYEQYF	TRBJ2-7	14	TRBD1	TRBV5-6
CASSPQDRGIANQPQHF	TRBJ1-5	17	TRBD1	TRBV18
CAWSGGVYGYTF	TRBJ1-2	12	NA	TRBV30
CASSQARTAYSTDTQYF	TRBJ2-3	17	NA	TRBV4-3
CSVGGDGYTF	TRBJ1-2	10	NA	TRBV29-1
CASSMTGGARSYEQYF	TRBJ2-7	16	TRBD1	TRBV5-4
CASIIRESSFSGANVLTF	TRBJ2-6	18	NA	TRBV7-9
CSVQVSYEQYF	TRBJ2-7	11	NA	TRBV29-1
CASSREGLSYNEQFF	TRBJ2-1	15	NA	TRBV7-6
CASSGISYEQYF	TRBJ2-7	12	NA	TRBV19
CASSLSVNQPQHF	TRBJ1-5	13	NA	TRBV7-3
CASSPGGYQPQHF	TRBJ1-5	13	NA	TRBV5-1
CASSDTTYTQYF	TRBJ2-4	12	NA	TRBV2
CASSFPQVNTEAFF	TRBJ1-1	14	NA	TRBV7-9
CAWTDPPGQSSNYGYTF	TRBJ1-2	17	NA	TRBV30
CASSYTRTSSDTQYF	TRBJ2-3	15	TRBD2	TRBV6-6
CASSQDLTGNYYGYTF	TRBJ1-2	16	NA	TRBV4-3
CASSPPSRGRETQYF	TRBJ2-5	15	NA	TRBV18
CSFRRGYSSYEQYF	TRBJ2-7	14	NA	TRBV29-1